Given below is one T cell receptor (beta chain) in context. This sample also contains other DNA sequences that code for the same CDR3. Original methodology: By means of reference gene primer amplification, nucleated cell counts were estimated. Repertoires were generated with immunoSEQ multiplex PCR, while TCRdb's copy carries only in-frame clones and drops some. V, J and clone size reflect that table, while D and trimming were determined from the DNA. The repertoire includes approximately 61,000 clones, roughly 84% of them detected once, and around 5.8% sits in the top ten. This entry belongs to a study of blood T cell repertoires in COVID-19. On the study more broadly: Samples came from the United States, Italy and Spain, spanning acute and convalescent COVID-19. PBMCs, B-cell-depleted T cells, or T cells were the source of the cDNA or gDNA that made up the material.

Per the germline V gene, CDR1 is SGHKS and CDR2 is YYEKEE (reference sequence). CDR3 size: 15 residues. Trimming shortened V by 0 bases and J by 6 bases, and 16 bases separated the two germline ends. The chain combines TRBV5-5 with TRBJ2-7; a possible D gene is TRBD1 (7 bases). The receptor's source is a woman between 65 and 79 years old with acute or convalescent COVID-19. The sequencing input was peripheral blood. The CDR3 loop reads CASSLGLRQGGEQYF. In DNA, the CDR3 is TGTGCCAGCAGCTTGGGGTTGCGACAGGGAGGCGAGCAGTACTTC. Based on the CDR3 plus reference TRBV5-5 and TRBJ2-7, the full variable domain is DAGVTQSPTHLIKTRGQQVTLRCSPISGHKSVSWYQQVLGQGPQFIFQYYEKEERGRGNFPDRFSARQFPNYSSELNVNALLLGDSALYLCASSLGLRQGGEQYFGPGTRLTVT.